The 21 T cell receptor beta chains listed next were all sequenced from one sample in a study of CD8+ T cells in alopecia areata. Sequencing templates came from extracted RNA that was reverse transcribed into cDNA. Method: immunoSEQ multiplex PCR; TCRdb's copy keeps in-frame clones and lacks some. The sample lists over 200,000 clones, 50% to 60% seen once, with 0.45% in the top ten. The source was CD4+ T cells sorted from blood, collected at week 0. All receptors derive from a human donor with alopecia areata.

V gene TRBV7-2 combines with J gene TRBJ1-2; D might be TRBD1 (5 bases). The length of the CDR3 is 16 residues. V dropped 7 bases and J dropped 2 bases, with 20 bases sitting between them. Germline values: CDR1 SGHTA, CDR2 FQGNSA. CDR3: CASTPTRGLGNYGYTF. Written as DNA, the CDR3 is TGTGCCAGCACACCTACGAGGGGCCTCGGAAACTATGGCTACACCTTC.

The V gene is TRBV6-5, the J gene TRBJ1-5; 7 bases are a match to TRBD1. The CDR3 contains 15 residues. Trimming at V came to 6 bases and at J to 4 bases, leaving 9 bases not matched to a gene. Germline V gene sequence: CDR1 MNHEY, CDR2 SVGAGI. The CDR3 bases are TGTGCCAGCAGCCCCAAGGACAGGAAGAATCAGCCCCAGCATTTT. Protein product: CASSPKDRKNQPQHF.

The rearrangement links TRBV30 to TRBJ2-5, with D uncertain. This CDR3 contains 13 residues. With 0 bases removed from V and 4 bases from J, the gap between germline ends came to 9 bases. Per the germline V gene, CDR1 is GTSNPN and CDR2 is SVGIG (reference sequence). The CDR3, as DNA: TGTGCCTGGAGTGTAGGCCAGACAGAGACCCAGTACTTC. It codes for CAWSVGQTETQYF.

The V and J genes are TRBV15 and TRBJ2-3, with a weak D call TRBD1 (6 bases). Deletions cut 8 bases from V and 0 bases from J, with 15 bases between. In germline, CDR1 is LNHNV, CDR2 YYDKDF (reference sequence). The CDR3 is 15 amino acids. CDR3: CATGRRGYSTDTQYF. In DNA form, the CDR3 reads TGTGCCACCGGGAGAAGGGGGTACAGCACAGATACGCAGTATTTT.

This clone turned up a few times. The chain is built from TRBV29-1 and TRBJ1-2; D perhaps matches TRBD1 (5 bases). V dropped 4 bases and J dropped 1 base, with 16 bases sitting between them. This CDR3 has 15 residues. CDR1 SQVTM and CDR2 ANQGSEA come from the germline V gene. This CDR3 is CSVVSPGDLNYGYTF. The CDR3 region has the DNA TGCAGCGTTGTTAGTCCGGGGGACCTTAACTATGGCTACACCTTC. The whole variable domain, filled in from reference TRBV29-1 and TRBJ1-2, reads SAVISQKPSRDICQRGTSLTIQCQVDSQVTMMFWYRQQPGQSLTLIATANQGSEATYESGFVIDKFPISRPNLTFSTLTVSNMSPEDSSIYLCSVVSPGDLNYGYTFGSGTRLTVV.

This chain joins TRBV5-4 and TRBJ2-1, with a tentative D call TRBD2 (5 bases). CDR1 SGHNT and CDR2 YYREEE come from the germline V gene (reference sequence). The CDR3 spans 15 residues. Trimming took off 2 bases at V and 0 bases at J, with 9 bases between the two ends. In DNA, the CDR3 is TGTGCCAGCAGCTTAACAGAGGGCTCCTACAATGAGCAGTTCTTC. It encodes CASSLTEGSYNEQFF.

The chain couples TRBV2 to TRBJ1-2; a weak D match, TRBD1 (5 bases). This CDR3 region has 13 residues. Trimming left V 2 bases short and J 8 bases short, with 12 bases between. CDR1 and CDR2 from the germline V gene are SNHLY and FYNNEI. Here the CDR3 DNA reads TGTGCCAGCAGTGAAACCCAGGGTACGGGCTACACCTTC. Its translation: CASSETQGTGYTF.

This clone was picked up a small number of times. The rearrangement links TRBV29-1 to TRBJ1-2; D possibly corresponds to TRBD1 (5 bases). V lost 4 bases, J lost 5 bases, and 14 bases lay in between. CDR1 is SQVTM and CDR2 is ANQGSEA in the germline V gene. This CDR3 comprises 13 residues. As DNA, the CDR3 is TGCAGCGTTGGGGGCTTACTACGGTATGGCTACACCTTC. The encoded protein is CSVGGLLRYGYTF.

The sample holds a few counts of this clone. The rearrangement uses TRBV2 and TRBJ1-2, with a tentative D call TRBD1 (6 bases). CDR1 is SNHLY and CDR2 is FYNNEI in the germline V gene. The CDR3 loop spans 14 amino acids. The V gene lost 5 bases and the J gene lost 5 bases, with 15 bases spanning the gap. Here the CDR3 reads CASSPQGFSYGYTF. DNA of the CDR3: TGTGCCAGCAGTCCCCAGGGGTTCTCTTATGGCTACACCTTC.

The chain recombines TRBV5-1 with TRBJ1-1; D is uncertain. In germline, CDR1 is SGHRS, CDR2 YFSETQ. V lost 2 bases and J lost 4, with 9 bases in between. The CDR3 is made up of 13 amino acids. In nucleotides, the CDR3 is TGCGCCAGCAGCTTTCCGGGGAGCACTGAAGCTTTCTTT. It encodes CASSFPGSTEAFF.

The J gene is TRBJ2-1, the V gene TRBV30; D may be TRBD1 (7 bases). V dropped 2 bases and J dropped 2 bases, with 25 bases sitting between them. This CDR3 is 19 amino acids long. Germline values: CDR1 GTSNPN, CDR2 SVGIG (reference sequence). CDR3 in amino acids: CAWSTRTGFRTTAYNEQFF. Written as DNA, the CDR3 is TGTGCCTGGAGTACCCGGACAGGTTTTAGGACTACCGCCTACAATGAGCAGTTCTTC.

This chain links TRBV5-4 with TRBJ2-2, with a tentative D call TRBD1 (5 bases). CDR3 length: 14 amino acids. Germline values: CDR1 SGHNT, CDR2 YYREEE (reference sequence). V gave up 3 bases and J gave up 1 base, with 7 bases separating them. CDR3 DNA sequence: TGTGCCAGCAGCTCAGGACAGAACACCGGGGAGCTGTTTTTT. Translating it yields CASSSGQNTGELFF.

The V gene is TRBV15, the J gene TRBJ1-4, with 9 bases aligning to TRBD1. The CDR3 covers 16 residues. Germline CDR1 is LNHNV and CDR2 is YYDKDF (reference sequence). The V and J ends lost 1 base and 6 bases, in that order; junction bases with no gene match: 6. The DNA of the CDR3 is TGTGCCACCAGCAGAGGAAAGGGACAGGGTCATGAAAAACTGTTTTTT. Translating it yields CATSRGKGQGHEKLFF.

V is TRBV5-1 and J is TRBJ2-6; D is unresolved. Germline V gives CDR1 SGHRS, CDR2 YFSETQ. This CDR3 comprises 15 residues. The V gene lost 2 bases and the J gene lost 0 bases, with 6 bases spanning the gap. CDR3 loop: CASSFGVSGANVLTF. Here the CDR3 DNA reads TGCGCCAGCAGCTTTGGAGTCTCTGGGGCCAACGTCCTGACTTTC.

J is TRBJ1-1 and V is TRBV4-1, with D perhaps matching TRBD1 (5 bases). Trimming removed 5 bases at V and 5 bases at J, with 15 bases between. Per germline, CDR1 MGHRA and CDR2 YSYEKL. This CDR3 region has 14 residues. The DNA of the CDR3 is TGCGCCAGCAGCGGGCCGGGGCTACAAACTGAAGCTTTCTTT. Its protein is CASSGPGLQTEAFF.

This clone was recorded a few times. V usage is TRBV9 and J usage is TRBJ1-1; D call uncertain. The CDR3 is 14 residues long. The germline CDR1 and CDR2 sequences are SGDLS and YYNGEE. Trimming removed 2 bases at V and 1 base at J, with 9 bases between. The CDR3 here is CASSVQSGNTEAFF. CDR3 nucleotides: TGTGCCAGCAGCGTTCAAAGCGGGAACACTGAAGCTTTCTTT.

The rearrangement joins TRBV9 to TRBJ2-4, with a possible D match to TRBD1 (6 bases). Per germline, CDR1 SGDLS and CDR2 YYNGEE. The CDR3 consists of 17 residues. V lost 3 bases and J lost 1, with 17 bases in between. The CDR3 DNA is TGTGCCAGCAGCGCTTCGCAGGGGTCCAGCGCCAAAAACATTCAGTACTTC. Translated: CASSASQGSSAKNIQYF. Full variable domain (remainder filled in from reference TRBV9 and TRBJ2-4): DSGVTQTPKHLITATGQRVTLRCSPRSGDLSVYWYQQSLDQGLQFLIQYYNGEERAKGNILERFSAQQFPDLHSELNLSSLELGDSALYFCASSASQGSSAKNIQYFGAGTRLSVL.

This chain uses TRBV30 with TRBJ1-5; the D is unclear. Germline CDR1 and CDR2: GTSNPN and SVGIG (reference sequence). The ends were cut back, 2 bases at V and 4 bases at J, with 15 bases in the middle. The CDR3 loop spans 15 amino acids. The CDR3 bases are TGTGCCTGGAGTCGACCGGTGGTTACAAATCAGCCCCAGCATTTT. This codes for CAWSRPVVTNQPQHF.

This clone was seen a few times. The chain couples TRBV29-1 to TRBJ2-4; possible D gene TRBD1, 6 bases. Deletions cut 4 bases from V and 1 base from J, with 11 bases between. Germline V gene sequence: CDR1 SQVTM, CDR2 ANQGSEA. The CDR3 has 14 residues. The chain's CDR3 is CSVVSQGAKNIQYF. The CDR3 coding sequence is TGCAGCGTTGTCTCCCAGGGGGCCAAAAACATTCAGTACTTC.

This clone appeared a few times. This rearrangement joins TRBV7-9 to TRBJ2-7, with D perhaps matching TRBD2 (6 bases). Germline lookup yields CDR1 SEHNR and CDR2 FQNEAQ (reference sequence). The CDR3 sequence is 16 residues long. Trimming removed 0 bases at V and 5 bases at J, with 17 bases between. The CDR3 protein is CASSLALARGFHEQYF. CDR3 sequence (DNA): TGTGCCAGCAGCTTAGCACTAGCTCGGGGATTCCACGAGCAGTACTTC.

This clone has a handful of counts. V gene TRBV10-1 combines with J gene TRBJ2-3; 7 positions agree with TRBD1. With 0 bases clipped from V and 8 bases from J, the junction kept 5 bases outside the gene matches. CDR3 size: 14 residues. The germline gives CDR1 WNHNN, CDR2 SYGVQD (reference sequence). CDR3 in DNA: TGCGCCAGCAGTGAGTCAGCGGCAGGGGGTACGCAGTATTTT. Amino acids: CASSESAAGGTQYF.